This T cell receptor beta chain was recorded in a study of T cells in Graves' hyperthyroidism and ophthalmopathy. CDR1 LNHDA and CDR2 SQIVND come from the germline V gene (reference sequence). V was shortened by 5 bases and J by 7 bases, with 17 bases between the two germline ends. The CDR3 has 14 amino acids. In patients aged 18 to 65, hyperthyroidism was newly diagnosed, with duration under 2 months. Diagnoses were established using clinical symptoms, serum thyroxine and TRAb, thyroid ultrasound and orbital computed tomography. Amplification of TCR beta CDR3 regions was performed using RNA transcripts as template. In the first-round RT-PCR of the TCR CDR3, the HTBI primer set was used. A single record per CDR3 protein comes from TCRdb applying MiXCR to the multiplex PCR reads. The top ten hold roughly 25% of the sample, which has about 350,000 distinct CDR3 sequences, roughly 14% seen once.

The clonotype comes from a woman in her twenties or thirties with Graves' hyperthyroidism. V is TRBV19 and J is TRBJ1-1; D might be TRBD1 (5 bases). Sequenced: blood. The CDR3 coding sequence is TGTGCCAGTAGTGATAGGAGGGTTGGGGGTGAAGCTTTCTTT. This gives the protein CASSDRRVGGEAFF.